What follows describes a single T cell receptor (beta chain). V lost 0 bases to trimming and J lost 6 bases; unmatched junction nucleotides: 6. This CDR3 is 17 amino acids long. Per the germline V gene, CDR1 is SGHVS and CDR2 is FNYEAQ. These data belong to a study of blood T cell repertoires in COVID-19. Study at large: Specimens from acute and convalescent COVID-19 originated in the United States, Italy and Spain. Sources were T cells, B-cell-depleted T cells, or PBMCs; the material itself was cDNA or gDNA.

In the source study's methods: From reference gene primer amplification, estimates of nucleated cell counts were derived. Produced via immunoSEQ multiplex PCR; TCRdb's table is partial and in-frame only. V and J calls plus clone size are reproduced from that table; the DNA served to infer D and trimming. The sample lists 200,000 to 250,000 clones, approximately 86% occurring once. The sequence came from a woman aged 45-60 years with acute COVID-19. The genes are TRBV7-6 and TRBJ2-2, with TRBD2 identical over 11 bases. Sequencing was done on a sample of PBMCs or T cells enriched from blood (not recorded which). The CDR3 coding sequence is TGTGCCAGCAGCTTAGCTCCCACTAGCGGGAGCCCCGGGGAGCTGTTTTTT. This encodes CASSLAPTSGSPGELFF.